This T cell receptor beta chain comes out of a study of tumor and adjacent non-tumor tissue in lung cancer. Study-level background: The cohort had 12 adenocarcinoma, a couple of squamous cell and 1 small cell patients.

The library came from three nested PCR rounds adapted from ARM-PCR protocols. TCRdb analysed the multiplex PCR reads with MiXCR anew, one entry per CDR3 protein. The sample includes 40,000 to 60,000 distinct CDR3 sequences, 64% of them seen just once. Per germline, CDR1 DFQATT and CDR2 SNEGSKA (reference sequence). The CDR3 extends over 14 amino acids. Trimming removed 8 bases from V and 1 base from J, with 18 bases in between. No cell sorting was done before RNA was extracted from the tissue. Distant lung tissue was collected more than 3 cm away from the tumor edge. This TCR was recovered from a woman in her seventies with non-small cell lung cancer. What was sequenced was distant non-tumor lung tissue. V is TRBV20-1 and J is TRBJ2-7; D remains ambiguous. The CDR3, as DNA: TGCAGTCTTCATTCCTTGGCTAGTTCCTACGAGCAGTACTTC. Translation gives CSLHSLASSYEQYF.